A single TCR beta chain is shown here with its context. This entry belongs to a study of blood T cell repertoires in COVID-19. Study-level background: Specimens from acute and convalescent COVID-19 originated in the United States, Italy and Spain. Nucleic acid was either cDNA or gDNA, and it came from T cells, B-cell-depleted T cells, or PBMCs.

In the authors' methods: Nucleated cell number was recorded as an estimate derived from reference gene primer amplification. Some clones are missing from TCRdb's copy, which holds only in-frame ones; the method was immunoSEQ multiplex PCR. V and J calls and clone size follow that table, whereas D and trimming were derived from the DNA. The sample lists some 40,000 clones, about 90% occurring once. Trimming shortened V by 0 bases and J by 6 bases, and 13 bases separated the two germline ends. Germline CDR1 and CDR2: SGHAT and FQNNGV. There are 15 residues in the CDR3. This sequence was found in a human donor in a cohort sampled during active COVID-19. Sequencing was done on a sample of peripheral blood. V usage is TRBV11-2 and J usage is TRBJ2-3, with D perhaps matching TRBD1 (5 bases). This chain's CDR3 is CASSLERSPGDTQYF. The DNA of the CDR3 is TGTGCCAGCAGCTTAGAGAGGTCCCCAGGGGATACGCAGTATTTT.